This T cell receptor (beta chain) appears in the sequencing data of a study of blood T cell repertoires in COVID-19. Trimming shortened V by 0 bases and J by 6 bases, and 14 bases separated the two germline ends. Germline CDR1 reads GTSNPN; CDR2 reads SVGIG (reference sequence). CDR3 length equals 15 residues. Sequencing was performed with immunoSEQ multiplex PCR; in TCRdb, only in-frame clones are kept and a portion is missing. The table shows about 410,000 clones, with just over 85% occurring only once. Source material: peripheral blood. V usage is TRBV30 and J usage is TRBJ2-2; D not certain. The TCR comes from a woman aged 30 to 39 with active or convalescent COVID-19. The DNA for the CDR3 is TGTGCCTGGAGTGTTTCGATAATGAGTGCCGGGGAGCTGTTTTTT. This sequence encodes CAWSVSIMSAGELFF.